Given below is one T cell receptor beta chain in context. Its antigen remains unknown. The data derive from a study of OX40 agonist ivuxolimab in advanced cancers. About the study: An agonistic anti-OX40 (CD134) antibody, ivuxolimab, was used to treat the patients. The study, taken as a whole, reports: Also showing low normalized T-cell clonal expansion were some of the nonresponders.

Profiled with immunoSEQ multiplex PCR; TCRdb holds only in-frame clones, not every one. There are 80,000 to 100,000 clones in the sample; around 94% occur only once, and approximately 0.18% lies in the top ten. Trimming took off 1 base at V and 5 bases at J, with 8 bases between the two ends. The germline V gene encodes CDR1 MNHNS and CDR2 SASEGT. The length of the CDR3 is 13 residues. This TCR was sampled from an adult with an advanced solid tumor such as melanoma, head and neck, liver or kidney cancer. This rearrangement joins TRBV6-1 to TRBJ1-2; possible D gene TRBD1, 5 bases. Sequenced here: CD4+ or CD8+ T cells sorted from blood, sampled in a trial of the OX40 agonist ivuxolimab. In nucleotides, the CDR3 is TGTGCCAGCAGTGAAGGGCAGGGTTATGGCTACACCTTC. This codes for CASSEGQGYGYTF.